This T cell receptor (beta chain) was found in a study of cytomegalovirus exposure and HLA in healthy donors. Notes on the study in general: The authors later linked a missense DCLRE1C variant to TCR beta V- and J-gene trimming. In a later analysis, DRB1 alleles had the most associated TCRs; HLA-C alleles the fewest.

Both 60 Vbeta primers and 13 Jbeta primers went into the PCR. Produced via immunoSEQ multiplex PCR; TCRdb's table is partial and in-frame only. The sample lists around 140,000 clones, about four fifths occurring once. CDR3 length equals 15 residues. V lost 4 bases and J 2 bases, leaving 14 bases between the germline ends. Per germline, CDR1 SGHRS and CDR2 YFSETQ. With regard to this clone: Its antigen is not identified.

Sequencing used PBMCs. The V and J genes are TRBV5-1 and TRBJ2-3; D may be TRBD1 (6 bases). The receptor comes from a male donor in good health and CMV-seronegative. Written as DNA, the CDR3 is TGCGCCAGCAGCCCGGACAGATCCAACACAGATACGCAGTATTTT. Amino acid sequence: CASSPDRSNTDTQYF.